Listed below are T cell receptor beta chains from one sample, sequenced in a study of cytomegalovirus exposure and HLA in healthy donors. Profiled with immunoSEQ multiplex PCR; TCRdb holds only in-frame clones, not every one. The table includes about 150,000 clones, 86% detected once. The sequencing sample was made of PBMCs. The source of these receptors is a man younger than 35 in good health and CMV-seropositive. CDR3s include the opening cysteine and the closing phenylalanine or tryptophan.

v_gene: TRBV7-2; j_gene: TRBJ2-7; len: 15; CDR3aa: CASSPRDRGPNEQYF
v_gene: TRBV27; j_gene: TRBJ2-7; len: 15; CDR3aa: CASSRDYTNSYEQYF
v_gene: TRBV7-9; j_gene: TRBJ1-2; len: 18; CDR3aa: CASSLASSRGGGTYGYTF
v_gene: TRBV29-1; j_gene: TRBJ1-3; len: 14; CDR3aa: CSVEPGLEGNTIYF
v_gene: TRBV5-1; j_gene: TRBJ1-1; len: 18; CDR3aa: CASSSSLIQGARNTEAFF
v_gene: TRBV7-9; j_gene: TRBJ1-3; len: 13; CDR3aa: CASIRGNGNTIYF
v_gene: TRBV5-1; j_gene: TRBJ1-2; len: 12; CDR3aa: CASSSDSYGYTF
v_gene: TRBV5-1; j_gene: TRBJ1-1; len: 14; CDR3aa: CASSFSTYRTEAFF
v_gene: TRBV30; j_gene: TRBJ1-2; len: 14; CDR3aa: CAWSVEEGAVGYTF
v_gene: TRBV6-5; j_gene: TRBJ2-1; len: 14; CDR3aa: CASSYAGATREQFF
v_gene: TRBV5-4; j_gene: TRBJ1-6; len: 14; CDR3aa: CASKERRDNSPLHF
v_gene: TRBV6-1; j_gene: TRBJ2-7; len: 15; CDR3aa: CASSSTGTSSYEQYF
v_gene: TRBV19; j_gene: TRBJ1-5; len: 14; CDR3aa: CASSKPGSNQPQHF
v_gene: TRBV7-2; j_gene: TRBJ2-5; len: 15; CDR3aa: CASSTRTSREETQYF
v_gene: TRBV30; j_gene: TRBJ2-3; len: 16; CDR3aa: CAWRTPGRMSTDTQYF
v_gene: TRBV2; j_gene: TRBJ2-1; len: 16; CDR3aa: CASSVTSGGAWNEQFF
v_gene: TRBV4-3; j_gene: TRBJ1-2; len: 14; CDR3aa: CASSQEGTGVGYTF
v_gene: TRBV7-2; j_gene: TRBJ2-2; len: 15; CDR3aa: CASSADRGRTGELFF
v_gene: TRBV6-5; j_gene: TRBJ1-5; len: 15; CDR3aa: CASRVGWASNQPQHF
v_gene: TRBV6-5; j_gene: TRBJ2-7; len: 14; CDR3aa: CASRTDRGFNEQYF
v_gene: TRBV6-5; j_gene: TRBJ1-5; len: 14; CDR3aa: CASSYSADTEPQHF
v_gene: TRBV7-8; j_gene: TRBJ1-1; len: 14; CDR3aa: CASSLKQHNTEAFF
v_gene: TRBV15; j_gene: TRBJ1-5; len: 16; CDR3aa: CATSEQGNRGNQPQHF
v_gene: TRBV14; j_gene: TRBJ1-3; len: 16; CDR3aa: CASSQNQGFSGNTIYF
v_gene: TRBV19; j_gene: TRBJ2-1; len: 15; CDR3aa: CASSAPAGGYNEQFF
v_gene: TRBV27; j_gene: TRBJ2-7; len: 13; CDR3aa: CASSFGQDYEQYF
v_gene: TRBV4-3; j_gene: TRBJ1-5; len: 16; CDR3aa: CASSHYDDRANQPQHF
v_gene: TRBV6-4; j_gene: TRBJ2-2; len: 13; CDR3aa: CASSRGNTGELFF
v_gene: TRBV7-9; j_gene: TRBJ1-1; len: 11; CDR3aa: CASRRDSEAFF
v_gene: TRBV30; j_gene: TRBJ2-1; len: 14; CDR3aa: CAWSPGLGKWEQFF
v_gene: TRBV29-1; j_gene: TRBJ2-7; len: 13; CDR3aa: CSVPGLQGKGQYF
v_gene: TRBV10-2; j_gene: TRBJ2-7; len: 12; CDR3aa: CASTQGAVEQYF
v_gene: TRBV7-6; j_gene: TRBJ1-4; len: 15; CDR3aa: CASSLISGAMEKLFF
v_gene: TRBV7-9; j_gene: TRBJ1-1; len: 14; CDR3aa: CASSLQGPNTEAFF
v_gene: TRBV4-1; j_gene: TRBJ2-7; len: 19; CDR3aa: CASSPLLSPGQGAAGEQYF
v_gene: TRBV13; j_gene: TRBJ2-6; len: 18; CDR3aa: CASSPPRALTSGANVLTF
v_gene: TRBV27; j_gene: TRBJ1-5; len: 15; CDR3aa: CASSINRGVGQPQHF
v_gene: TRBV19; j_gene: TRBJ2-7; len: 15; CDR3aa: CASSTPGTGSYEQYF
v_gene: TRBV6-6; j_gene: TRBJ1-4; len: 15; CDR3aa: CASRTTGSPTEKLFF
v_gene: TRBV6-1; j_gene: TRBJ1-5; len: 12; CDR3aa: CASSHGAGKKNF
v_gene: TRBV9; j_gene: TRBJ1-4; len: 15; CDR3aa: CASSVGQTTNEKLFF
v_gene: TRBV2; j_gene: TRBJ2-7; len: 12; CDR3aa: CATRGTDYEQYF
v_gene: TRBV27; j_gene: TRBJ1-2; len: 15; CDR3aa: CASSSRQGPIYGYTF
v_gene: TRBV27; j_gene: TRBJ2-7; len: 15; CDR3aa: CASSLGTSGRGEQYF
v_gene: TRBV7-8; j_gene: TRBJ2-2; len: 12; CDR3aa: CAGRGRTGELFF
v_gene: TRBV4-2; j_gene: TRBJ2-5; len: 16; CDR3aa: CASSHLSGSGEETQYF
v_gene: TRBV18; j_gene: TRBJ2-7; len: 14; CDR3aa: CASSRQGYFGEQYF
v_gene: TRBV2; j_gene: TRBJ2-7; len: 15; CDR3aa: CASSDRRDTRGEQYF
v_gene: TRBV5-1; j_gene: TRBJ2-3; len: 13; CDR3aa: CASSAGRTDTQYF
v_gene: TRBV19; j_gene: TRBJ2-7; len: 16; CDR3aa: CASSIVGQGQNHEQYF
v_gene: TRBV7-9; j_gene: TRBJ1-5; len: 17; CDR3aa: CASSLNPGQGLGLVQHF
v_gene: TRBV15; j_gene: TRBJ2-5; len: 14; CDR3aa: CATSSRRSEETQYF
v_gene: TRBV5-1; j_gene: TRBJ1-2; len: 11; CDR3aa: CASRLASGYTF
v_gene: TRBV4-3; j_gene: TRBJ1-1; len: 13; CDR3aa: CASSQDGNTEAFF
v_gene: TRBV7-9; j_gene: TRBJ1-5; len: 17; CDR3aa: CASSLGTGDYSNQPQHF